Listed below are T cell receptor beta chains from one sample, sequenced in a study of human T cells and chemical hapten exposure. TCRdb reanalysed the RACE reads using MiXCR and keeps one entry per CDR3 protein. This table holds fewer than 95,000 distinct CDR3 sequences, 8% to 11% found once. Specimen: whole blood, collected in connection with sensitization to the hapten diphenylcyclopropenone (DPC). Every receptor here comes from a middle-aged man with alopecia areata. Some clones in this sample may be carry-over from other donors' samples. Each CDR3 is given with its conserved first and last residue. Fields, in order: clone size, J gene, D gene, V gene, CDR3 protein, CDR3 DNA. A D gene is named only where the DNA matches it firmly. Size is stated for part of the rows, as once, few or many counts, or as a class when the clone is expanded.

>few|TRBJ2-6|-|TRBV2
CASSEWGRGSSGANVLTF
TGTGCCAGCAGTGAATGGGGCAGGGGTAGTTCTGGGGCCAACGTCCTGACTTTC
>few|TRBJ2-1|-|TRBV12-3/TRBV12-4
CASSFQFNNEQFF
TGTGCCAGCAGTTTTCAATTTAACAATGAGCAGTTCTTC
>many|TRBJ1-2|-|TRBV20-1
CSAVSMVLQVYYGYTF
TGCAGTGCTGTGTCAATGGTTTTACAGGTCTACTATGGCTACACCTTC
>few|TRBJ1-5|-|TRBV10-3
CAISDPGRNQPQHF
TGTGCCATCAGTGACCCCGGCAGAAATCAGCCCCAGCATTTT
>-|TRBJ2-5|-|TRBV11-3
CASSSPVIETQYF
TGTGCCAGCAGCTCGCCAGTGATCGAGACCCAGTACTTC
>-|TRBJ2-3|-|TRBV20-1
CSARTQLAVDTQYF
TGCAGTGCTAGAACCCAACTAGCAGTAGATACGCAGTATTTT
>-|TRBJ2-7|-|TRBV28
CASSFSPGLGALSYEQYF
TGTGCCAGCAGTTTCTCACCCGGACTGGGGGCCCTATCCTACGAGCAGTACTTC
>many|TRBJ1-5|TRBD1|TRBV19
CASSKTDRTYSNQPQHF
TGTGCCAGTAGTAAGACGGACAGGACGTATAGCAATCAGCCCCAGCATTTT
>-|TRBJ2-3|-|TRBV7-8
CASSLTRTRITDTQYF
TGTGCCAGCAGCTTAACGCGTACTAGGATCACAGATACGCAGTATTTT
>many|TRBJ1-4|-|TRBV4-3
CASSQEGRVTANEKLFF
TGCGCCAGCAGCCAAGAAGGCAGGGTCACGGCTAATGAAAAACTGTTTTTT
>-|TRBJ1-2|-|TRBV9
CASSVGVNYGYTF
TGTGCCAGCAGCGTAGGAGTTAACTATGGCTACACCTTC
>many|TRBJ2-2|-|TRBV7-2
CASSRGTGELFF
TGTGCCAGCAGCCGGGGGACCGGGGAGCTGTTTTTT
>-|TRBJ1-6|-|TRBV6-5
CASSYSRGRANSPLHF
TGTGCCAGCAGTTACTCCCGGGGCAGGGCTAATTCACCCCTCCACTTT
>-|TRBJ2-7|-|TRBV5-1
CASSSDRTSYEQYF
TGCGCCAGCAGCTCGGACAGAACCTCCTACGAGCAGTACTTC
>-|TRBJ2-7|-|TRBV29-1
CSGMSVGEGEQYF
TGCAGCGGAATGTCGGTTGGAGAAGGGGAGCAGTACTTC
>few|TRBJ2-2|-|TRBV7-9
CASSLLGFTGELFF
TGTGCCAGCAGCTTATTGGGTTTCACCGGGGAGCTGTTTTTT
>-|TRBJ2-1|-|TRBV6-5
CASSTGLYNEQFF
TGTGCCAGCAGTACGGGATTATACAATGAGCAGTTCTTC
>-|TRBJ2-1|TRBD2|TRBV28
CASSSRTSGRYNEQFF
TGTGCCAGCAGTTCCCGTACTAGCGGGCGGTACAATGAGCAGTTCTTC
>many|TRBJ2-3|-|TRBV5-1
CASSSIGGLGDTQYF
TGCGCCAGCAGCTCAATAGGGGGTTTAGGAGATACGCAGTATTTT
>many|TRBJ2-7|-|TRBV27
CASSSSAWREQYF
TGTGCCAGCAGTTCGTCCGCTTGGCGGGAGCAGTACTTC
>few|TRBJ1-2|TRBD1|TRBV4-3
CASSQANTGVPWGYGYTF
TGCGCCAGCAGCCAAGCTAATACAGGGGTGCCCTGGGGCTATGGCTACACCTTC
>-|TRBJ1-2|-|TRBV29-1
CSAEGQFNGGYTF
TGCAGCGCCGAAGGACAGTTCAATGGTGGCTACACCTTC
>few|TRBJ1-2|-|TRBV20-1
CSASTGTNGYTF
TGCAGTGCTTCGACAGGAACTAATGGCTACACCTTC
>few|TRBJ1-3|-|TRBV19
CASKSSGNTIYF
TGTGCCAGTAAGAGCTCTGGAAACACCATATATTTT
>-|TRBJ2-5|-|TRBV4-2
CASSQDLGETQETQYF
TGTGCCAGCAGCCAAGATCTGGGGGAGACCCAAGAGACCCAGTACTTC
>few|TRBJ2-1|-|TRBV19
CASSIDRGSSYNEQFF
TGTGCCAGTAGTATAGATCGGGGGAGCTCCTACAATGAGCAGTTCTTC
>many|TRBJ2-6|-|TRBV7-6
CASSLEGTASGANVLTF
TGTGCCAGCAGCTTAGAGGGTACCGCCTCTGGGGCCAACGTCCTGACTTTC
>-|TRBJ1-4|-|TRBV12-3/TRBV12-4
CASSLGVSTNEKLFF
TGTGCCAGCAGTTTAGGGGTGTCAACTAATGAAAAACTGTTTTTT
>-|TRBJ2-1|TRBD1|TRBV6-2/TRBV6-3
CASSGGQGRIPEQFF
TGTGCCAGCAGTGGGGGACAGGGTCGTATCCCCGAGCAGTTCTTC
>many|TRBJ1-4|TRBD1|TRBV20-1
CSVSKIDPGQANEKLFF
TGCAGTGTCAGTAAAATTGATCCGGGACAGGCAAATGAAAAACTGTTTTTT
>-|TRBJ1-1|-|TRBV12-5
CASGGGVSDTEAFF
TGTGCTAGTGGTGGAGGGGTGAGCGACACTGAAGCTTTCTTT
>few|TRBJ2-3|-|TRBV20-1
CSASSRSVGGPTDTQYF
TGCAGTGCTAGTAGCCGTTCGGTTGGCGGTCCCACAGATACGCAGTATTTT
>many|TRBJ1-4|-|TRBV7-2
CASSLGADPYEKLFF
TGTGCCAGCAGCTTAGGGGCAGATCCTTATGAAAAACTGTTTTTT
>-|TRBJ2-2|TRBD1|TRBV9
CASSVSLQGFSTGELFF
TGTGCCAGCAGCGTCTCCCTACAGGGGTTCTCCACCGGGGAGCTGTTTTTT
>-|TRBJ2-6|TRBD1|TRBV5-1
CASSLGTGQGRFGSGANVLTF
TGCGCCAGCAGCTTAGGCACGGGACAGGGTAGATTTGGCTCTGGGGCCAACGTCCTGACTTTC
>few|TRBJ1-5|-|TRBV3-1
CASSQDGHSNQPQHF
TGTGCCAGCAGCCAAGACGGTCATAGCAATCAGCCCCAGCATTTT
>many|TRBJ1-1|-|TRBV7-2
CASSLVVSVLGTEAFF
TGTGCCAGCAGCTTAGTAGTTTCGGTCCTGGGCACTGAAGCTTTCTTT
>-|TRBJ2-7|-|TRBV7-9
CASSGPGTVYEQYF
TGTGCCAGCAGCGGTCCCGGGACGGTCTACGAGCAGTACTTC
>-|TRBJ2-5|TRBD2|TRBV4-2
CASSQGEGTSGIGETQYF
TGTGCCAGCAGCCAAGGTGAAGGGACTAGCGGGATAGGAGAGACCCAGTACTTC
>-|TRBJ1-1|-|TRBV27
CASSLAEGTEAFF
TGTGCCAGCAGTTTGGCTGAAGGAACTGAAGCTTTCTTT
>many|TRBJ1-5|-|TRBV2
CATRGGRNQPQHF
TGTGCCACCCGGGGGGGTCGCAATCAGCCCCAGCATTTT
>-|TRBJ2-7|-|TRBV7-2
CASSVEAAGTYEQYF
TGTGCCAGCAGCGTCGAGGCGGCCGGTACCTACGAGCAGTACTTC
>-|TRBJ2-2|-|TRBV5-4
CASSLSGARAGELFF
TGTGCCAGCAGCCTCTCAGGGGCGCGGGCCGGGGAGCTGTTTTTT
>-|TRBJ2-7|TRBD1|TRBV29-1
CSVTGTSYEQNF
TGCAGCGTGACAGGGACCTCCTACGAGCAGAACTTC
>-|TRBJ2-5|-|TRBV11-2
CASSFIRSPQETQYF
TGTGCCAGCAGCTTCATTCGCAGTCCCCAAGAGACCCAGTACTTC
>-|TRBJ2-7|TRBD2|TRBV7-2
CASSFPGLAAYEQYF
TGTGCCAGCAGCTTTCCGGGACTAGCTGCCTACGAGCAGTACTTC
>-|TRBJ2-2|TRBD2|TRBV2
CASGLGSGRVTGELFF
TGTGCCAGCGGCTTGGGTAGCGGGAGAGTCACCGGGGAGCTGTTTTTT
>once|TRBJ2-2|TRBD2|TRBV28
CASSFVAGKTGELFF
TGTGCCAGCAGTTTTGTAGCGGGCAAGACCGGGGAGCTGTTTTTT
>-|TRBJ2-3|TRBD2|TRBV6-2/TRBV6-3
CASSYREGPDTQYF
TGTGCCAGCAGTTACCGGGAGGGCCCAGATACGCAGTATTTT
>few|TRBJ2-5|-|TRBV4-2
CASSQDRGRETQYF
TGTGCCAGCAGCCAAGACCGGGGAAGAGAGACCCAGTACTTC
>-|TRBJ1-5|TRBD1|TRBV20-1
CSAYTGTGGHQPQHF
TGCAGTGCGTACACCGGGACAGGGGGTCATCAGCCCCAGCATTTT
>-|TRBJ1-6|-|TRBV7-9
CASSPAPFNSPLHF
TGTGCCAGCAGCCCCGCGCCGTTTAATTCACCCCTCCACTTT
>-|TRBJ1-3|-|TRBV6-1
CASRQRVGYSGNTIYF
TGTGCCAGCCGTCAACGCGTGGGTTACTCTGGAAACACCATATATTTT